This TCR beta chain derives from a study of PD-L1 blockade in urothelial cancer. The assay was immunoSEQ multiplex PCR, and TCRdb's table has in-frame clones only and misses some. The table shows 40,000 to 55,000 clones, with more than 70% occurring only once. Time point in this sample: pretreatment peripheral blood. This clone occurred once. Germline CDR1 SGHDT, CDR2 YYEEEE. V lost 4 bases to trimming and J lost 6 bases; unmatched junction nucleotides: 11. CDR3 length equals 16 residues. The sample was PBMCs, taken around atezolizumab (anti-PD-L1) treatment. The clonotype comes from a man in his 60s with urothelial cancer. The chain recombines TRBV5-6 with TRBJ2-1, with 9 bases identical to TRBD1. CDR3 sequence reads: CASSPDTGQGGNEQFF. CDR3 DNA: TGTGCCAGCAGCCCCGACACGGGACAGGGAGGCAATGAGCAGTTCTTC.